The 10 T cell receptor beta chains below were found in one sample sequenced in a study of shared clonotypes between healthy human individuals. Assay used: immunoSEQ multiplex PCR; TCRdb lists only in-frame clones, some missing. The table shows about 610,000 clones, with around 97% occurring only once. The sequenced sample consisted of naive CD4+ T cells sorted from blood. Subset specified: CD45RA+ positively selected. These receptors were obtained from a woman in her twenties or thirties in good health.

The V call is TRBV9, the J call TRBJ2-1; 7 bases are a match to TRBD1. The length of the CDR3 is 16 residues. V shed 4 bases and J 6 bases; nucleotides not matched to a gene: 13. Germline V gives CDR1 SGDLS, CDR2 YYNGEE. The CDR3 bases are TGTGCCAGCAGCCCCAGGGGGTGGCCGGGGACCAATGAGCAGTTCTTC. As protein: CASSPRGWPGTNEQFF.

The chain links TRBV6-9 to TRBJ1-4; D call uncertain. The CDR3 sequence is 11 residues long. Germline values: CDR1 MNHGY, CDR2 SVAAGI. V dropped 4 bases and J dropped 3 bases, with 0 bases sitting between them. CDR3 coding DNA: TGTGCCAGCAGTTCTAATGAAAAACTGTTTTTT. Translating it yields CASSSNEKLFF.

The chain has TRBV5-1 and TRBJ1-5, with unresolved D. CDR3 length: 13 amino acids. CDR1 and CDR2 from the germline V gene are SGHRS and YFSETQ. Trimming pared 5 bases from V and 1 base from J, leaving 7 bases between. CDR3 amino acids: CASRAESNQPQHF. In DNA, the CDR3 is TGCGCCAGCAGGGCGGAGAGCAATCAGCCCCAGCATTTT.

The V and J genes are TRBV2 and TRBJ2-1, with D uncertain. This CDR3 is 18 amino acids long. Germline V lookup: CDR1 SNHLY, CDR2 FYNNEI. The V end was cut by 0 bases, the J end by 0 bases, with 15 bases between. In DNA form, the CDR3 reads TGTGCCAGCAGTGAAGCAGGGCGCCGAAGAAGCTCCTACAATGAGCAGTTCTTC. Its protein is CASSEAGRRRSSYNEQFF.

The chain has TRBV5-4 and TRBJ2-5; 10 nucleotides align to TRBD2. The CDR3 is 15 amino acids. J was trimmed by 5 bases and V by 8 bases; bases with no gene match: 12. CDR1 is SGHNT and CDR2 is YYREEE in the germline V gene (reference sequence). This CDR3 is CASTRTSGATETQYF. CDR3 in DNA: TGTGCCAGTACACGGACTAGCGGAGCGACGGAGACCCAGTACTTC.

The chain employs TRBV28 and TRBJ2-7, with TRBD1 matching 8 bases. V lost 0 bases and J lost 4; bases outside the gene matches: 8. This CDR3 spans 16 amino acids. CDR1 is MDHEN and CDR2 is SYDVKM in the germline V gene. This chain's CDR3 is CASSLWPSGGGYEQYF. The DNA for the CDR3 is TGTGCCAGCAGTTTATGGCCTTCAGGGGGCGGTTACGAGCAGTACTTC.

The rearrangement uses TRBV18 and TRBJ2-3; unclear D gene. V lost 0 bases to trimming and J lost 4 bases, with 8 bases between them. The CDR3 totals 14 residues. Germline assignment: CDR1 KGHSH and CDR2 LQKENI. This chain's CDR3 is CASSPPPGADTQYF. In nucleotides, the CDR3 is TGTGCCAGCTCACCACCGCCTGGGGCAGATACGCAGTATTTT.

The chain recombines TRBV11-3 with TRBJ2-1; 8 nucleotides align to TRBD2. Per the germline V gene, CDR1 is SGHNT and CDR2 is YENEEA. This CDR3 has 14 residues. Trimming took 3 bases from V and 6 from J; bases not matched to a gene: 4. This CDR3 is CASSFSGTSNEQFF. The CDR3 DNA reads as TGTGCCAGCAGCTTTTCCGGGACTAGCAATGAGCAGTTCTTC.

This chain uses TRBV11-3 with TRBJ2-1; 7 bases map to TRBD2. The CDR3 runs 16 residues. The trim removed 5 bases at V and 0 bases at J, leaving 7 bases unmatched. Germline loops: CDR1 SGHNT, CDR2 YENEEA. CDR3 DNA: TGTGCCAGCAGCGCCTTCGGCGGGGGCTCCTACAATGAGCAGTTCTTC. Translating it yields CASSAFGGGSYNEQFF.

CDR3 bases: TGCGCCAGCAGCCGGAAGGGGGCAGCTAATGAAAAACTGTTTTTT. Residues: CASSRKGAANEKLFF. The gene calls are TRBV4-1 and TRBJ1-4; 7 nucleotides agree with TRBD1. CDR3 length: 15 amino acids. CDR1 is MGHRA, CDR2 YSYEKL, per germline. V trimming: 4 bases; J trimming: 3 bases; junction bases outside the gene matches: 5.